Listed below are T cell receptor beta chains from one sample, sequenced in a study of T cells after yellow fever vaccination. MiXCR, run by TCRdb on the 5' RACE reads, gives a single entry per CDR3 protein. In the table there are some 300,000 distinct CDR3 sequences, 7.5% to 9.5% of which are singletons. Sequenced material: CD4+ T cells sorted from PBMCs, taken 5 days after the yellow fever booster vaccination. All receptors derive from a man between 18 and 29 years old who received the YFV17D yellow fever vaccine. CDR3s include the opening cysteine and the closing phenylalanine or tryptophan. A D gene is named only where the DNA matches it firmly. The size of a clone is reported for some rows only, either as once, few or many, or as a class for expanded clones.

TRBV4-3	few	TRBJ2-1	TRBD1	TGCGCCAGCAGCCCGGGGGACAGGGCGTTCGGCAATGAGCAGTTCTTC	CASSPGDRAFGNEQFF
TRBV4-3	NA	TRBJ2-4	NA	TGCGCCAGCAGCCCACAGCCGGGGTCAAACATTCAGTACTTC	CASSPQPGSNIQYF
TRBV7-2	NA	TRBJ1-5	NA	TGTGCCAGCAGCTTACTCGGTGGGGCAAATCAGCCCCAGCATTTT	CASSLLGGANQPQHF
TRBV19	NA	TRBJ1-4	NA	TGTGCCAGTAGTATGAGGGAAAAACTGTTTTTT	CASSMREKLFF
TRBV9	few	TRBJ1-2	NA	TGTGCCAGCAGCGTAGAAGGCTATGGCTACACCTTC	CASSVEGYGYTF
TRBV4-3	NA	TRBJ1-6	NA	TGCGCCAGCAGCCCTAGGGAGGGTAATTCACCCCTCCACTTT	CASSPREGNSPLHF
TRBV20-1	few	TRBJ2-1	TRBD2	TGCAGTGCTCGAACTCTTCTAGCGGGGGGGCGAAGCAATGAGCAGTTCTTC	CSARTLLAGGRSNEQFF
TRBV2	few	TRBJ1-1	NA	TGTGCGAGCATGCTGAACACTGAAGCTTTCTTT	CASMLNTEAFF
TRBV4-3	many	TRBJ2-5	NA	TGCGCCAGCAGCCAAGATTTCTTCGGCGTGGAGACCCAGTACTTC	CASSQDFFGVETQYF
TRBV4-1	few	TRBJ2-7	NA	TGCGCCAGCAGCCAAGAAGTGGTGGGCGAGCAGTACTTC	CASSQEVVGEQYF
TRBV5-1	NA	TRBJ2-3	TRBD2	TGCGCCAGCAGGACTAGCGGGGGGGCGAATACGCAGTATTTT	CASRTSGGANTQYF
TRBV9	NA	TRBJ1-1	NA	TGTGCCAGCAGCGTCCTCCCGGGAGCGGATGAAGCTTTCTTT	CASSVLPGADEAFF
TRBV11-2	few	TRBJ1-1	NA	TGTGCCAGCAGCTTACTACAGCGGTCTGAAGCTTTCTTT	CASSLLQRSEAFF
TRBV10-3	NA	TRBJ1-4	TRBD1	TGTGCCATCAGTGGGACAGGGGGCACTAATGAAAAACTGTTTTTT	CAISGTGGTNEKLFF
TRBV7-9	many	TRBJ1-5	TRBD1	TGTGCCAGCAGCCCCCCGACAGGGGGCATACAGCCCCAGCATTTT	CASSPPTGGIQPQHF
TRBV28	NA	TRBJ2-5	TRBD2	TGTGCCAGCAGCCAAACGACTAGCGGTACCCAAGAGACCCAGTACTTC	CASSQTTSGTQETQYF
TRBV7-2	NA	TRBJ2-7	NA	TGTGCCAGCAGCTTACTCGAGCCTGGGCAGGGGTACGAGCAGTACTTC	CASSLLEPGQGYEQYF
TRBV7-9	few	TRBJ1-1	NA	TGTGCCAGCAGCTTAGTTGGCCTTGAAGCTTTCTTT	CASSLVGLEAFF
TRBV5-4	NA	TRBJ2-1	NA	TGTGCCAGCAGCCCACCCGGAAGTCCACGAGATGAGCAGTTCTTC	CASSPPGSPRDEQFF
TRBV6-5	NA	TRBJ1-1	NA	TGTGCCAGCAGTTTTTATCCGAGCTATGTGAACACTGAAGCTTTCTTT	CASSFYPSYVNTEAFF
TRBV7-9	NA	TRBJ2-1	NA	TGTGCCAGCAGCACCGACAGGACCAATGAGCAGTTCTTC	CASSTDRTNEQFF
TRBV4-3	few	TRBJ2-7	NA	TGCGCCAGCAGCCAAGCATACCGAGCGGTCTACGAGCAGTACTTC	CASSQAYRAVYEQYF
TRBV12-3/TRBV12-4	many	TRBJ1-2	NA	TGTGCCAGCAGCCCGGACAGAGCCCGCGGCTACACCTTC	CASSPDRARGYTF
TRBV5-1	few	TRBJ2-7	NA	TGCGCCAGCAGCTTAGGCACAATGGACGAGCAGTACTTC	CASSLGTMDEQYF
TRBV18	NA	TRBJ2-7	TRBD1	TGTGCCAGCTCAAGGCCGGGACAGGGGTTTTACGAGCAGTACTTC	CASSRPGQGFYEQYF
TRBV7-2	many	TRBJ1-2	NA	TGTGCCAGCAGCCCAAGGGGGGGTGATGGCTACACCTTC	CASSPRGGDGYTF
TRBV5-1	NA	TRBJ2-2	TRBD2	TGCGCCAGCAGCTTGGGCGCTAGCGGGGTGACCGGGGAGCTGTTTTTT	CASSLGASGVTGELFF
TRBV12-3/TRBV12-4	NA	TRBJ2-1	NA	TGTGCCAGCAGTTTGGGGGTAGGTTACAATGAGCAGTTCTTC	CASSLGVGYNEQFF
TRBV7-8	few	TRBJ1-1	NA	TGTGCCAGCAGCAGTTCGAGGAACACTGAAGCTTTCTTT	CASSSSRNTEAFF
TRBV28	few	TRBJ2-3	NA	TGTGCCAGCAGCTCTCGCGGTCCCGCTCACACAGATACGCAGTATTTT	CASSSRGPAHTDTQYF
TRBV6-2/TRBV6-3	few	TRBJ2-5	TRBD1	TGTGCCAGCAGTACGAAACAGGGGGCAGCAGAGACCCAGTACTTC	CASSTKQGAAETQYF
TRBV6-6	few	TRBJ2-5	NA	TGTGCCAGCAGTTACTCGGGACACCAAGAGACCCAGTACTTC	CASSYSGHQETQYF